The 26 T cell receptor beta chains presented below share a single source sample, sequenced in a study of cytomegalovirus exposure and HLA in healthy donors. The PCR employed 60 Vbeta primers together with 13 Jbeta primers. Assay: immunoSEQ multiplex PCR; the TCRdb copy retains only in-frame clones and omits some. Its clone listing holds about 50,000 clones. The sequenced material came from PBMCs. The source is a woman under 30 in good health and CMV-seronegative.

Here the CDR3 DNA reads TGTGCCAGCAGCGCCATCGGACAGGCGGCCGGGGAGCTGTTTTTT. This gives the protein CASSAIGQAAGELFF. The chain employs TRBV6-1 and TRBJ2-2; 7 nucleotides agree with TRBD1. Germline CDR1 reads MNHNS; CDR2 reads SASEGT. V gave up 6 bases and J gave up 6 bases; unmatched junction bases: 10. The CDR3 runs to 15 residues.

The rearrangement uses TRBV5-6 and TRBJ1-5; 8 nucleotides align to TRBD1. The CDR3 loop spans 14 amino acids. V lost 6 bases, J lost 6 bases, and 8 bases stayed unmatched. Germline V lookup: CDR1 SGHDT, CDR2 YYEEEE. CDR3: CASTLQGAGQPQHF. The CDR3 region has the DNA TGTGCCAGCACCCTGCAGGGGGCCGGTCAGCCCCAGCATTTT.

DNA for the CDR3: TGTGCCAGCAGTTACGGAGATCGCTACACCTTC. Translating it yields CASSYGDRYTF. This sequence joins TRBV6-5 and TRBJ1-2; D gene uncertain. CDR3 length: 11 residues. The V end was cut by 2 bases, the J end by 9 bases, with 7 bases between. The germline CDR1 and CDR2 sequences are MNHEY and SVGAGI.

A note on this clone: Germline is not matched at one junction end, which may reflect a read error. The chain has TRBV4-1 and TRBJ1-4, with D unresolved. This CDR3 region has 15 residues. Germline-derived CDR1 and CDR2 are MGHRA and YSYEKL. The CDR3 bases are TGCGCCAGCTGCCACAACGACCGGGATAGGGAAAAACTGTTTTTT. Translating it yields CASCHNDRDREKLFF.

J is TRBJ2-7 and V is TRBV27, with TRBD2 matching over 7 bases. The CDR3 spans 15 residues. Germline loops: CDR1 MNHEY, CDR2 SMNVEV (reference sequence). With 3 bases clipped from V and 3 bases from J, the junction kept 8 bases outside the gene matches. This chain's CDR3 is CASSFLGGGDYEQYF. Here the CDR3 DNA reads TGTGCCAGCAGTTTTCTTGGGGGAGGGGACTACGAGCAGTACTTC.

The chain employs TRBV7-6 and TRBJ2-2; perhaps TRBD2 as D (6 bases). The V gene lost 2 bases and the J gene lost 1 base, with 8 bases spanning the gap. The length of the CDR3 is 15 residues. Germline loops: CDR1 SGHVS, CDR2 FNYEAQ. Here the CDR3 DNA reads TGTGCCAGCAGCTTAAGAGCGGGGAACACCGGGGAGCTGTTTTTT. Residues: CASSLRAGNTGELFF.

This chain joins TRBV5-1 and TRBJ1-4; D uncertain. The ends were cut back, 4 bases at V and 4 bases at J, with 8 bases in the middle. This CDR3 has 13 amino acids. CDR1 SGHRS and CDR2 YFSETQ come from the germline V gene. CDR3 sequence (DNA): TGCGCCAGCAGCCAACAGCTTAATGAAAAACTGTTTTTT. Translated: CASSQQLNEKLFF.

The chain is built from TRBV5-4 and TRBJ2-1, with TRBD1 matching over 12 bases. Germline-derived CDR1 and CDR2 are SGHNT and YYREEE (reference sequence). V shed 4 bases and J 9 bases; nucleotides not matched to a gene: 11. The CDR3 is made up of 16 amino acids. CDR3 nucleotide sequence: TGTGCCAGCAGCGATCCTCCGGGACAGGGGGCTGGTGAGCAGTTCTTC. Encoded protein: CASSDPPGQGAGEQFF.

This chain joins TRBV5-1 and TRBJ2-1; 10 nucleotides line up with TRBD2. Germline V gene data show CDR1 as SGHRS and CDR2 as YFSETQ. The J segment lost 8 bases and the V segment lost 2 bases, leaving 10 bases of the junction unmatched. The CDR3 runs to 16 residues. The CDR3 spells CASSLPLAGVPHEQFF. As DNA, the CDR3 is TGCGCCAGCAGCTTACCTCTAGCGGGAGTACCCCATGAGCAGTTCTTC.

The V call is TRBV6-5, the J call TRBJ1-1; unclear D gene. Germline V gene lookup returns CDR1 MNHEY and CDR2 SVGAGI. Trimming pared 8 bases from V and 3 bases from J, leaving 13 bases between. CDR3 length: 13 amino acids. CDR3: CASFLREHTEAFF. CDR3 DNA sequence: TGTGCCAGCTTTCTACGGGAACACACTGAAGCTTTCTTT.

The CDR3 coding sequence is TGTGCCAGCAGTTTAATAGCGGGAGGGGTTAAGCAGTTCTTC. This sequence encodes CASSLIAGGVKQFF. The genes are TRBV28 and TRBJ2-1; the match to TRBD2 covers 11 bases. There are 14 residues in the CDR3. V shed 2 bases, J shed 11 bases, and the junction held 5 bases outside the gene matches. Germline assignment: CDR1 MDHEN and CDR2 SYDVKM.

This chain joins TRBV4-2 and TRBJ2-1; 11 bases line up with TRBD2. The germline CDR1 and CDR2 sequences are LGHNA and YNFKEQ. The J segment lost 0 bases and the V segment lost 4 bases, leaving 5 bases of the junction unmatched. CDR3 length equals 17 residues. The CDR3 DNA reads TGTGCCAGCAGCCCCCGACTAGCGGGGTCCTCCTACAATGAGCAGTTCTTC. Its protein product is CASSPRLAGSSYNEQFF.

The gene calls are TRBV19 and TRBJ1-2; 9 bases are a match to TRBD1. CDR1 LNHDA and CDR2 SQIVND come from the germline V gene (reference sequence). V shed 5 bases, J shed 2 bases, and the junction held 9 bases outside the gene matches. The CDR3 totals 16 residues. CDR3 nucleotides: TGTGCCAGTAGTGCGGGACAGGGTAGGGAGAACTATGGCTACACCTTC. Translated: CASSAGQGRENYGYTF.

The chain couples TRBV7-6 to TRBJ1-5; 7 nucleotides agree with TRBD1. V trimming: 4 bases; J trimming: 2 bases; junction bases outside the gene matches: 14. Germline CDR1 and CDR2: SGHVS and FNYEAQ. CDR3 size: 18 residues. CDR3 residues: CASSSLIGTDRRNQPQHF. The CDR3 DNA sequence: TGTGCCAGCAGCTCCCTAATTGGGACAGACCGTCGCAATCAGCCCCAGCATTTT.

V usage is TRBV6-1 and J usage is TRBJ1-2; D might be TRBD1 (5 bases). CDR3 length: 18 amino acids. Per germline, CDR1 MNHNS and CDR2 SASEGT. Trimming cost V 0 bases and J 4 bases, with 21 bases left between them. CDR3 region: CASSEAPGHALQGYGYTF. CDR3 nucleotide sequence: TGTGCCAGCAGTGAAGCACCTGGTCACGCTCTTCAGGGCTATGGCTACACCTTC.

Comment on this clone: The junction shows a germline mismatch at one end, possibly a read error. The rearrangement joins TRBV18 to TRBJ1-5; 8 nucleotides line up with TRBD1. Looked up from germline, CDR1 is KGHSH and CDR2 is LQKENI. The CDR3 length is 16 residues. In DNA, the CDR3 is TGTGCCAGCGCACCTGGGCAGGGGGCCAACAATCAGCCCCAGCATTTT. Translated, it gives CASAPGQGANNQPQHF.

The genes are TRBV7-9 and TRBJ1-5; 9 bases fit TRBD1. The CDR3 contains 15 residues. Looked up from germline, CDR1 is SEHNR and CDR2 is FQNEAQ (reference sequence). With 1 base clipped from V and 6 bases from J, the junction kept 4 bases outside the gene matches. The CDR3 nucleotides read TGTGCCAGCAGCTTAGGGGACAGGGACGTTCAGCCCCAGCATTTT. Translating gives CASSLGDRDVQPQHF.

J is TRBJ2-5 and V is TRBV18; D ambiguous. V was clipped by 2 bases and J by 1 base, with 8 bases between them. Germline CDR1 KGHSH, CDR2 LQKENI. This CDR3 has 14 amino acids. The CDR3 bases are TGTGCCAGCTCACCAGAGTTAGCCCAAGAGACCCAGTACTTC. Translated: CASSPELAQETQYF. Looking up the rest from reference TRBV18 and TRBJ2-5 gives the full variable domain: NAGVMQNPRHLVRRRGQEARLRCSPMKGHSHVYWYRQLPEEGLKFMVYLQKENIIDESGMPKERFSAEFPKEGPSILRIQQVVRGDSAAYFCASSPELAQETQYFGPGTRLLVL.

The J gene is TRBJ2-5, the V gene TRBV29-1; 9 bases fit TRBD2. The V segment lost 7 bases and the J segment 5 bases; nucleotides outside the gene matches: 17. The CDR3 has 16 residues. Germline V gene data show CDR1 as SQVTM and CDR2 as ANQGSEA. The CDR3 nucleotides read TGCAGCGCCGGCCTTGGGGCGGGAGGGCTCGGGGAGACCCAGTACTTC. Residues: CSAGLGAGGLGETQYF.

J is TRBJ2-5 and V is TRBV29-1; 8 bases map to TRBD1. The germline V gene encodes CDR1 SQVTM and CDR2 ANQGSEA. This CDR3 has 15 residues. V was pared by 4 bases and J by 1 base, with 8 bases of the junction left unmatched. This chain's CDR3 is CSVGGGRGLQETQYF. CDR3 in DNA: TGCAGCGTTGGAGGCGGCAGGGGGCTCCAAGAGACCCAGTACTTC.

The genes are TRBV10-3 and TRBJ2-2; TRBD2 aligns across 11 bases. The CDR3 loop spans 16 amino acids. Germline values: CDR1 ENHRY, CDR2 SYGVKD. The ends lost 3 bases at V and 5 bases at J; junction bases unmatched: 5. In DNA form, the CDR3 reads TGTGCCATCAGTGAATCAACTAGCGGGGGAACCGGGGAGCTGTTTTTT. Its translation: CAISESTSGGTGELFF.

The V and J genes are TRBV6-5 and TRBJ1-2; 7 positions match TRBD1. Trimming at V came to 7 bases and at J to 4 bases, leaving 12 bases not matched to a gene. CDR3 size: 15 residues. The germline CDR1 and CDR2 sequences are MNHEY and SVGAGI. In nucleotides, the CDR3 is TGTGCCAGCACCCTCTCCCTGGGACAGAGCTATGGCTACACCTTC. This translates into CASTLSLGQSYGYTF.

This sequence joins TRBV2 and TRBJ2-3, with D unresolved. Trimming removed 4 bases at V and 3 bases at J, with 11 bases between. The CDR3 is 14 residues long. Germline V lookup: CDR1 SNHLY, CDR2 FYNNEI. Written as DNA, the CDR3 is TGTGCCAGCAGTGGGCTAGTTGATACAGATACGCAGTATTTT. This encodes CASSGLVDTDTQYF.

V gene TRBV5-1 combines with J gene TRBJ2-4, with 9 bases aligning to TRBD1. After removal of 0 bases from V and 7 bases from J, the junction contained 5 bases not matched to a gene. This CDR3 contains 15 residues. CDR1 SGHRS and CDR2 YFSETQ come from the germline V gene. The CDR3 here is CASSLAWTGVNIQYF. Written as DNA, the CDR3 is TGCGCCAGCAGCTTGGCCTGGACAGGGGTGAACATTCAGTACTTC.

The genes are TRBV18 and TRBJ2-7; D possibly corresponds to TRBD2 (5 bases). With 1 base removed from V and 6 bases from J, the gap between germline ends came to 10 bases. The CDR3 loop spans 13 amino acids. Germline loops: CDR1 KGHSH, CDR2 LQKENI. CDR3 DNA sequence: TGTGCCAGCTCACCACGATCGGGGTGCGAGCAGTACTTC. It translates to CASSPRSGCEQYF.

The chain uses TRBV7-2 and TRBJ2-7, with 9 nucleotides matching TRBD2. Trimming cost V 5 bases and J 0 bases; bases outside gene matches: 5. The germline gives CDR1 SGHTA, CDR2 FQGNSA. CDR3 length: 15 residues. As DNA, the CDR3 is TGTGCCAGCAGCCGGGCGGGGGGGAGCTCCTACGAGCAGTACTTC. Its protein is CASSRAGGSSYEQYF.